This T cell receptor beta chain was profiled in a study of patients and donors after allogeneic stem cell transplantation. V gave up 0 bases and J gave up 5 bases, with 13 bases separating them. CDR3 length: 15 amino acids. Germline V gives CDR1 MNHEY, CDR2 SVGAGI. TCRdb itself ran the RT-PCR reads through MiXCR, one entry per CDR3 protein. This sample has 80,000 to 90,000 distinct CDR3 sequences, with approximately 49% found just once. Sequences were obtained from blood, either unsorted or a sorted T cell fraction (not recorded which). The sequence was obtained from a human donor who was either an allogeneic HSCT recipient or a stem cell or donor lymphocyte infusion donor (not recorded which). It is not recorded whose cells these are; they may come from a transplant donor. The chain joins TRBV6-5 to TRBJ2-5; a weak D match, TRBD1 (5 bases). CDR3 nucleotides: TGTGCCAGCAGTTACTCGGCAGGGTATTGGGAGACCCAGTACTTC. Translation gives CASSYSAGYWETQYF.